This T cell receptor beta chain was captured by sequencing in a study of molecular identifiers for immune sequencing clone quantification. Study information: In replicates, RNA taken from roughly 20,000 or 100,000 naive CD8 cells was divided five ways, and four portions underwent sequencing. Whole-study results and caveats: Effector cells kept over 99% of their molecules in clones above 20 RNA copies, while naive cells kept under 1% there.

TCR libraries were built in bulk with a published protocol and specific TCR primers. TCRdb ran MiXCR on the PCR reads and lists one entry per CDR3 protein. The sample includes 250,000 to 400,000 distinct CDR3 sequences, roughly a fifth of them seen just once. Isolation of naive CD8 T cells was achieved by sorting on a CD8+CD4-CCR7+CD45RA+ phenotype. This clonotype was seen repeatedly, ten times or more. Its antigen remains unknown. Looked up from germline, CDR1 is SGHRS and CDR2 is YFSETQ. The CDR3 loop spans 14 amino acids. Trimming at V came to 0 bases and at J to 6 bases, leaving 3 bases not matched to a gene.

This chain uses TRBV5-1 with TRBJ2-7; 10 bases are shared with TRBD1. This TCR came from a human donor in good health. Some libraries in this study had Jurkat cell RNA spiked in. Sequenced material: naive CD8+ T cells from blood, with Jurkat cell RNA spiked in. As to subset: FACS-sorted CD8+CD4-CCR7+CD45RA+ naive T cells. The CDR3 sequence: CASSLGQGASEQYF. The CDR3 region has the DNA TGCGCCAGCAGCTTGGGACAGGGGGCTTCCGAGCAGTACTTC.